These 25 T cell receptor beta chains share one sample of origin, sequenced in a study of early stage breast cancer tumors. TCRdb's copy holds only in-frame clones and misses some; the assay was immunoSEQ multiplex PCR. The repertoire holds around 40,000 clones, with about two thirds as singletons. What was sequenced was blood. These receptors were obtained from a person aged 50-59 years with breast cancer.

The chain combines TRBV10-1 with TRBJ1-5; a possible D gene is TRBD1 (5 bases). The germline V gene encodes CDR1 WNHNN and CDR2 SYGVQD (reference sequence). The CDR3 has 14 residues. The germline V and J ends were trimmed by 6 bases and 2 bases, with 11 bases remaining between them. CDR3 residues: CASSTGQGNQPQHF. Here the CDR3 DNA reads TGCGCCAGCAGCACCGGACAAGGCAATCAGCCCCAGCATTTT.

CDR3: CASSVVSGRQETQYF. The CDR3 bases are TGTGCCAGCAGCGTAGTTAGCGGGAGACAAGAGACCCAGTACTTC. The chain links TRBV9 to TRBJ2-5, with 9 bases aligning to TRBD2. Trimming removed 0 bases from V and 2 bases from J; junction bases left unmatched: 2. Looked up from germline, CDR1 is SGDLS and CDR2 is YYNGEE. The CDR3 has 15 residues.

The sample holds a few counts of this clone. The V and J genes are TRBV11-2 and TRBJ1-1, with D uncertain. Trimming removed 7 bases from V and 0 bases from J, with 12 bases in between. The CDR3 length is 14 residues. CDR1 SGHAT and CDR2 FQNNGV come from the germline V gene. CDR3 nucleotide sequence: TGTGCCAGCATTAGGGAGGGCTTGAACACTGAAGCTTTCTTT. Translated, it gives CASIREGLNTEAFF.

This chain links TRBV6-5 with TRBJ2-5; perhaps TRBD1 as D (7 bases). The CDR3 has 12 amino acids. Germline V lookup: CDR1 MNHEY, CDR2 SVGAGI. The germline V and J ends were trimmed by 11 bases and 4 bases, with 14 bases remaining between them. This CDR3 is CASRGVGETQYF. The CDR3 nucleotides are TGTGCCTCCAGGGGGGTAGGAGAGACCCAGTACTTC.

This chain joins TRBV19 and TRBJ2-5; the match to TRBD1 covers 10 bases. Trimming removed 4 bases from V and 4 bases from J; junction bases left unmatched: 15. The CDR3 contains 18 residues. Germline V gives CDR1 LNHDA, CDR2 SQIVND (reference sequence). CDR3 residues: CASSTIPGQGQLGETQYF. The CDR3 DNA sequence: TGTGCCAGTAGTACAATCCCGGGACAGGGGCAACTAGGAGAGACCCAGTACTTC.

The genes are TRBV27 and TRBJ1-2; TRBD1 is a possible D gene (6 bases). Looked up from germline, CDR1 is MNHEY and CDR2 is SMNVEV (reference sequence). This CDR3 spans 16 amino acids. V was pared by 7 bases and J by 2 bases, with 20 bases between. The CDR3 bases are TGTGCCAGCAAAACGGGGGGGCTTACAGGGAACTATGGCTACACCTTC. It codes for CASKTGGLTGNYGYTF.

This clone was recorded a few times. The chain uses TRBV19 and TRBJ1-2; TRBD1 matches at 7 bases. The CDR3 is made up of 16 amino acids. Trimming at V came to 10 bases and at J to 4 bases, leaving 18 bases not matched to a gene. CDR1 LNHDA and CDR2 SQIVND come from the germline V gene (reference sequence). The CDR3 DNA follows: TGTGCCACCAACCTCGTGCGTGCAGGGGGGTTCTATGGCTACACCTTC. This translates into CATNLVRAGGFYGYTF.

This clone was detected only a few times. The CDR3 DNA follows: TGCGCCAGCAGCCAAGATCCCCGCGGACTTCTTGGGGAGCAGTACGTC. It codes for CASSQDPRGLLGEQYV. This sequence joins TRBV4-3 and TRBJ2-7; possible D gene TRBD2, 5 bases. From germline, CDR1 is LGHNA and CDR2 YSLEER. This CDR3 has 16 residues. Trimming took 0 bases from V and 7 from J, leaving 19 bases between them.

V is TRBV7-8 and J is TRBJ1-1; no clear D. The V and J ends lost 3 bases and 10 bases respectively, with 12 bases between them. Germline loops: CDR1 SGHVS, CDR2 FQNEAQ. The CDR3 has 12 residues. CDR3 coding DNA: TGTGCCAGCAGCTTCCTACGGGAGGGAGCTTTCTTT. This translates into CASSFLREGAFF.

The chain links TRBV7-2 to TRBJ2-3, with D tentatively TRBD1 (6 bases). Germline loops: CDR1 SGHTA, CDR2 FQGNSA. V was trimmed by 1 base and J by 2 bases, leaving 13 bases between them. This CDR3 has 16 residues. Written as DNA, the CDR3 is TGTGCCAGCAGCTTAGGCGGGCAGGGGACCACAGATACGCAGTATTTT. It codes for CASSLGGQGTTDTQYF.

This clone was counted only a few times. The genes are TRBV18 and TRBJ2-7; D gene ambiguous. Germline V gives CDR1 KGHSH, CDR2 LQKENI. The CDR3 consists of 13 residues. The V end was cut by 5 bases, the J end by 2 bases, with 10 bases between. The CDR3 here is CASSGQLTYEQYF. The CDR3 region has the DNA TGTGCCAGCTCAGGGCAGCTTACCTACGAGCAGTACTTC.

This chain uses TRBV13 with TRBJ2-7, with D possibly matching TRBD2 (6 bases). Between the trimmed V and J ends, which lost 1 base and 3 bases, there was a span of 16 bases. The CDR3 is 16 residues long. Germline CDR1 PRHDT, CDR2 FYEKMQ (reference sequence). This chain's CDR3 is CASSLVGGLGVYEQYV. The CDR3 bases are TGTGCCAGCAGCTTAGTCGGGGGACTGGGCGTCTACGAGCAGTACGTC.

The chain has TRBV11-3 and TRBJ2-7; tentatively, D is TRBD2 (6 bases). V was pared by 4 bases and J by 4 bases, with 11 bases between. This CDR3 is built from 13 residues. CDR1 and CDR2 from the germline V gene are SGHNT and YENEEA. CDR3 region: CASSSQLAYEQYF. For the CDR3, the DNA is TGTGCCAGCAGCTCCCAACTAGCTTACGAGCAGTACTTC.

This clone was detected a few times. This chain joins TRBV6-5 and TRBJ1-1, with a weak D call TRBD1 (6 bases). The germline V gene encodes CDR1 MNHEY and CDR2 SVGAGI. The CDR3 is 12 residues long. V lost 8 bases, J lost 1 base, and 8 bases lay in between. CDR3 sequence (DNA): TGTGCCAGCCCAGGGGAGAACACTGAAGCTTTCTTT. Protein sequence: CASPGENTEAFF.

This clone was detected only once. This chain joins TRBV25-1 and TRBJ1-4; TRBD1 matches at 7 bases. The CDR3 runs to 15 residues. The J segment lost 8 bases and the V segment lost 0 bases, leaving 6 bases of the junction unmatched. In germline, CDR1 is MGHDK, CDR2 SYGVNS. This CDR3 reads CASSEYRAGGEKLFF. The CDR3 DNA reads as TGTGCCAGCAGTGAATATAGAGCAGGGGGAGAAAAACTGTTTTTT.

The chain joins TRBV2 to TRBJ2-5; 7 nucleotides align to TRBD1. Trimming at V came to 7 bases and at J to 1 base, leaving 3 bases not matched to a gene. CDR3 length equals 13 residues. CDR1 is SNHLY and CDR2 is FYNNEI in the germline V gene. The CDR3 DNA sequence: TGTGCCAGCAAGAGGGACAGCCAAGAGACCCAGTACTTC. Residues: CASKRDSQETQYF. The entire variable domain, with the rest obtained from reference TRBV2 and TRBJ2-5, is as follows: EPEVTQTPSHQVTQMGQEVILRCVPISNHLYFYWYRQILGQKVEFLVSFYNNEISEKSEIFDDQFSVERPDGSNFTLKIRSTKLEDSAMYFCASKRDSQETQYFGPGTRLLVL.

This clone has just a few counts. This sequence joins TRBV6-5 and TRBJ2-5; D may be TRBD2 (6 bases). Germline CDR1 MNHEY, CDR2 SVGAGI. The CDR3 totals 12 residues. Trimming removed 7 bases at V and 1 base at J, with 7 bases between. This chain's CDR3 is CASKGLQETQYF. Here the CDR3 DNA reads TGTGCCAGCAAGGGACTCCAAGAGACCCAGTACTTC.

The chain combines TRBV19 with TRBJ2-7, with TRBD2 matching 11 bases. The CDR3 is made up of 15 amino acids. The trim removed 5 bases at V and 2 bases at J, leaving 5 bases unmatched. Germline V gene lookup returns CDR1 LNHDA and CDR2 SQIVND (reference sequence). The CDR3 sequence is CASSPVAGGTYEQYF. CDR3 in DNA: TGTGCCAGTAGTCCCGTAGCGGGAGGGACCTACGAGCAGTACTTC.

The chain uses TRBV5-1 and TRBJ1-5, with D perhaps matching TRBD1 (5 bases). Germline CDR1 and CDR2: SGHRS and YFSETQ. V lost 3 bases and J lost 4, with 8 bases in between. CDR3 length equals 13 residues. CDR3 sequence (DNA): TGCGCCAGCAGCTGGGACTGGAATCAGCCCCAGCATTTT. Translating gives CASSWDWNQPQHF. Complete variable domain (other parts from reference TRBV5-1 and TRBJ1-5): KAGVTQTPRYLIKTRGQQVTLSCSPISGHRSVSWYQQTPGQGLQFLFEYFSETQRNKGNFPGRFSGRQFSNSRSEMNVSTLELGDSALYLCASSWDWNQPQHFGDGTRLSIL.

The CDR3 sequence: CAISGSRDSYNEQFF. CDR3 nucleotide sequence: TGTGCCATCAGTGGGTCCCGGGACTCTTACAATGAGCAGTTCTTC. The chain joins TRBV10-3 to TRBJ2-1, with D possibly being TRBD2 (6 bases). The CDR3 contains 15 residues. From germline, CDR1 is ENHRY and CDR2 SYGVKD. The ends were cut back, 4 bases at V and 4 bases at J, with 14 bases in the middle.

The chain couples TRBV19 to TRBJ1-4, with TRBD1 matching 10 bases. Germline CDR1 is LNHDA and CDR2 is SQIVND (reference sequence). With V trimmed by 5 bases and J by 7 bases, 7 bases remained unmatched. The CDR3 has 15 residues. DNA for the CDR3: TGTGCCAGTAGTGAGAGGGGACAGGGGTTTGAAAAACTGTTTTTT. Encoded protein: CASSERGQGFEKLFF.

The rearrangement uses TRBV5-1 and TRBJ2-1; D not certain. Germline CDR1 SGHRS, CDR2 YFSETQ. This CDR3 has 13 amino acids. V lost 5 bases and J lost 4, with 10 bases in between. CDR3 bases: TGCGCCAGCAGTCTTGACTCGTACAATGAGCAGTTCTTC. Translating it yields CASSLDSYNEQFF.

Here the CDR3 reads CASSFGGGDYGYTF. CDR3 DNA: TGTGCCAGCAGCTTCGGAGGGGGGGACTATGGCTACACCTTC. This chain connects TRBV7-2 to TRBJ1-2; TRBD1 is a possible D gene (6 bases). Trimming removed 3 bases from V and 3 bases from J, with 11 bases in between. CDR3 length: 14 amino acids. The germline CDR1 and CDR2 sequences are SGHTA and FQGNSA. The variable domain in full, with the rest retrieved from reference TRBV7-2 and TRBJ1-2, is GAGVSQSPSNKVTEKGKDVELRCDPISGHTALYWYRQSLGQGLEFLIYFQGNSAPDKSGLPSDRFSAERTGGSVSTLTIQRTQQEDSAVYLCASSFGGGDYGYTFGSGTRLTVV.

V is TRBV18 and J is TRBJ2-4, with D possibly being TRBD2 (5 bases). With 1 base removed from V and 5 bases from J, the gap between germline ends came to 15 bases. This CDR3 is 16 amino acids long. From germline, CDR1 is KGHSH and CDR2 LQKENI. The CDR3 DNA reads TGTGCCAGCTCACCACTTTCGAGAACTAGACAAAACATTCAGTACTTC. Translated: CASSPLSRTRQNIQYF.

J is TRBJ2-2 and V is TRBV9, with D perhaps matching TRBD1 (5 bases). The CDR3 loop spans 15 amino acids. Germline values: CDR1 SGDLS, CDR2 YYNGEE. Trimming shortened V by 4 bases and J by 1 base, and 11 bases separated the two germline ends. CDR3: CASSKGDRNTGELFF. In DNA, the CDR3 is TGTGCCAGCAGCAAAGGAGACAGGAACACCGGGGAGCTGTTTTTT.